This is a list of T cell receptor beta chains from one sample in a study of cytomegalovirus exposure and HLA in healthy donors. The protocol was immunoSEQ multiplex PCR, while the TCRdb copy is restricted to in-frame clones and leaves out a portion. The table has 150,000 to 200,000 clones, approximately 75% seen once. Sequencing was done on a sample of PBMCs. All receptors derive from a man aged 45-65 years in good health and CMV-seropositive. The CDR3 runs from the conserved cysteine through the conserved F or W. The order of the fields is clone size, D gene, J gene, V gene, CDR3 protein, CDR3 DNA. The D gene is left open where the match is weak. The size of a clone is reported for some rows only, either as once, few or many, or as a class for expanded clones.

clone size: NA; D gene: TRBD1; J gene: TRBJ2-7; V gene: TRBV6-5; CDR3 protein: CASSRQGESYEQYF; CDR3 DNA: TGTGCCAGCAGCAGACAGGGGGAGTCCTACGAGCAGTACTTC
clone size: few; D gene: TRBD1; J gene: TRBJ1-6; V gene: TRBV2; CDR3 protein: CASSKDRGSYNSPLHF; CDR3 DNA: TGTGCCAGCAGTAAGGACAGGGGCTCCTATAATTCACCCCTCCACTTT
clone size: NA; D gene: NA; J gene: TRBJ1-1; V gene: TRBV27; CDR3 protein: CASSSGKVNTEAFF; CDR3 DNA: TGTGCCAGCAGTTCAGGGAAGGTGAACACTGAAGCTTTCTTT
clone size: NA; D gene: NA; J gene: TRBJ2-2; V gene: TRBV9; CDR3 protein: CASSGGANTGELFF; CDR3 DNA: TGTGCCAGCAGCGGGGGAGCGAACACCGGGGAGCTGTTTTTT
clone size: NA; D gene: TRBD1; J gene: TRBJ1-5; V gene: TRBV19; CDR3 protein: CASSSRDRVGGYSNQPQHF; CDR3 DNA: TGTGCCAGTAGTTCCCGGGACAGGGTGGGGGGCTATAGCAATCAGCCCCAGCATTTT
clone size: NA; D gene: NA; J gene: TRBJ2-3; V gene: TRBV27; CDR3 protein: CASSLSLLNTDTQYF; CDR3 DNA: TGTGCCAGCAGTTTATCGCTACTAAACACAGATACGCAGTATTTT
clone size: few; D gene: NA; J gene: TRBJ1-1; V gene: TRBV29-1; CDR3 protein: CSVAGDTEAFF; CDR3 DNA: TGCAGCGTTGCAGGGGACACTGAAGCTTTCTTT
clone size: few; D gene: TRBD2; J gene: TRBJ2-5; V gene: TRBV7-6; CDR3 protein: CASSLGLTSGAFVPETQYF; CDR3 DNA: TGTGCCAGCAGCTTAGGGTTGACTAGCGGGGCCTTCGTCCCGGAGACCCAGTACTTC
clone size: NA; D gene: NA; J gene: TRBJ2-7; V gene: TRBV11-2; CDR3 protein: CASSFSRVGTRGHEQYF; CDR3 DNA: TGTGCCAGCAGCTTTTCGAGAGTAGGGACTCGGGGCCACGAGCAGTACTTC
clone size: NA; D gene: TRBD1; J gene: TRBJ1-5; V gene: TRBV27; CDR3 protein: CASSSGQGFQPQHF; CDR3 DNA: TGTGCCAGCAGTTCTGGACAGGGATTTCAGCCCCAGCATTTT
clone size: NA; D gene: TRBD1; J gene: TRBJ1-1; V gene: TRBV19; CDR3 protein: CANKNTGTGGAGVNTEAFF; CDR3 DNA: TGTGCCAATAAGAATACCGGGACAGGGGGCGCCGGGGTCAACACTGAAGCTTTCTTT
clone size: NA; D gene: NA; J gene: TRBJ2-3; V gene: TRBV10-1; CDR3 protein: CASSAGADTQYF; CDR3 DNA: TGCGCCAGTAGTGCAGGGGCAGATACGCAGTATTTT
clone size: NA; D gene: NA; J gene: TRBJ1-2; V gene: TRBV7-8; CDR3 protein: CASSLGAGSNYGYTF; CDR3 DNA: TGTGCCAGCAGCTTGGGCGCGGGGTCTAACTATGGCTACACCTTC
clone size: NA; D gene: TRBD1; J gene: TRBJ2-7; V gene: TRBV7-7; CDR3 protein: CASSLETGGSYEQYF; CDR3 DNA: TGTGCTAGCAGCTTAGAGACAGGGGGCTCCTACGAGCAGTACTTC
clone size: NA; D gene: TRBD2; J gene: TRBJ2-1; V gene: TRBV11-1; CDR3 protein: CASRIGGGLNEQFF; CDR3 DNA: TGTGCCAGCAGGATAGGCGGGGGTCTCAATGAGCAGTTCTTC
clone size: once; D gene: NA; J gene: TRBJ2-3; V gene: TRBV19; CDR3 protein: CASSIEDRNTQYF; CDR3 DNA: TGTGCCAGTAGTATTGAGGACAGAAATACGCAGTATTTT
clone size: NA; D gene: NA; J gene: TRBJ2-1; V gene: TRBV18; CDR3 protein: CASSSPDPGVDNEQFF; CDR3 DNA: TGTGCCAGCTCATCCCCCGATCCCGGAGTGGACAATGAGCAGTTCTTC
clone size: NA; D gene: NA; J gene: TRBJ1-1; V gene: TRBV11-2; CDR3 protein: CASSRTSQAFF; CDR3 DNA: TGTGCCAGCAGCCGAACCTCACAGGCTTTCTTT
clone size: NA; D gene: NA; J gene: TRBJ1-1; V gene: TRBV9; CDR3 protein: CASSPGQYSEAFF; CDR3 DNA: TGTGCCAGCAGTCCCGGACAGTACTCTGAAGCTTTCTTT
clone size: NA; D gene: TRBD1; J gene: TRBJ2-3; V gene: TRBV7-2; CDR3 protein: CASSLWDRGYADTQYF; CDR3 DNA: TGTGCCAGCAGCTTATGGGACAGGGGATACGCAGATACGCAGTATTTT
clone size: NA; D gene: NA; J gene: TRBJ2-2; V gene: TRBV14; CDR3 protein: CASSVWASRNTGELFF; CDR3 DNA: TGTGCCAGCAGCGTTTGGGCTAGCCGGAACACCGGGGAGCTGTTTTTT
clone size: few; D gene: NA; J gene: TRBJ2-3; V gene: TRBV9; CDR3 protein: CASSVAGSSTDTQYF; CDR3 DNA: TGTGCCAGCAGCGTCGCGGGGAGTAGCACAGATACGCAGTATTTT
clone size: NA; D gene: NA; J gene: TRBJ1-6; V gene: TRBV7-3; CDR3 protein: CASSADTDSPLHF; CDR3 DNA: TGTGCCAGCAGCGCGGACACGGATTCACCCCTCCACTTT
clone size: NA; D gene: TRBD1; J gene: TRBJ1-3; V gene: TRBV28; CDR3 protein: CASSKTGAGNTIYF; CDR3 DNA: TGTGCCAGCAGTAAGACAGGGGCTGGAAACACCATATATTTT